These 10 T cell receptor beta chains were sequenced from one sample in a study of graft-versus-host responses after intestinal transplantation. These receptors' targets are unknown. Assay: immunoSEQ multiplex PCR; the TCRdb copy retains only in-frame clones and omits some. This table holds some 110,000 clones, 85% to 95% found once. The starting material was unstimulated CD4+ T cells sorted from spleen or lymph node cells, obtained before transplant. These receptor sequences come from a human donor who was the organ donor for an intestinal transplant.

The chain couples TRBV7-2 to TRBJ1-1; D is uncertain. This CDR3 region has 15 residues. Germline V gene lookup returns CDR1 SGHTA and CDR2 FQGNSA. With 1 base removed from V and 0 bases from J, the gap between germline ends came to 9 bases. The chain's CDR3 is CASSLEPAMNTEAFF. Here the CDR3 DNA reads TGTGCCAGCAGCTTAGAGCCAGCCATGAACACTGAAGCTTTCTTT.

The V call is TRBV28, the J call TRBJ1-5; 8 nucleotides match TRBD1. The length of the CDR3 is 16 residues. Unmatched junction bases numbered 6, after V lost 5 bases and J lost 0 bases. Germline CDR1 reads MDHEN; CDR2 reads SYDVKM. The CDR3 sequence: CASSPTGVYSNQPQHF. The CDR3 DNA is TGTGCCAGCAGTCCGACAGGGGTTTATAGCAATCAGCCCCAGCATTTT.

The genes are TRBV5-1 and TRBJ2-1; 12 nucleotides match TRBD2. Germline V lookup: CDR1 SGHRS, CDR2 YFSETQ. The CDR3 consists of 15 residues. The J segment lost 6 bases and the V segment lost 5 bases, leaving 6 bases of the junction unmatched. CDR3 loop: CASRTSGSSPNEQFF. In nucleotides, the CDR3 is TGCGCCAGCAGGACTAGCGGGAGTAGCCCCAATGAGCAGTTCTTC.

The V and J genes are TRBV2 and TRBJ1-2, with 8 bases lining up with TRBD1. The CDR3 is 14 residues long. Germline V gene lookup returns CDR1 SNHLY and CDR2 FYNNEI. With 2 bases clipped from V and 4 bases from J, the junction kept 3 bases outside the gene matches. The CDR3 reads CASSERTGPYGYTF. In DNA form, the CDR3 reads TGTGCCAGCAGTGAACGGACAGGGCCCTATGGCTACACCTTC.

The V gene is TRBV6-1, the J gene TRBJ2-6; tentatively, D is TRBD1 (5 bases). Germline assignment: CDR1 MNHNS and CDR2 SASEGT. This CDR3 has 14 residues. V was trimmed by 6 bases and J by 3 bases, leaving 9 bases between them. The CDR3 nucleotides are TGTGCCAGCAGAGGCAGGGTTGGGGCCAACGTCCTGACTTTC. Translated: CASRGRVGANVLTF.

This clone appeared a few times. The chain recombines TRBV4-1 with TRBJ2-7; a possible D gene is TRBD1 (5 bases). Germline V gene lookup returns CDR1 MGHRA and CDR2 YSYEKL. The germline V and J ends were trimmed by 1 base and 0 bases, with 10 bases remaining between them. This CDR3 region has 15 residues. CDR3 DNA sequence: TGCGCCAGCAGCCAAGGGCCAGGGAACTCCTACGAGCAGTACTTC. Translated, it gives CASSQGPGNSYEQYF.

The V call is TRBV5-1, the J call TRBJ1-4; 7 nucleotides match TRBD1. CDR3 size: 18 residues. Trimming took 1 base from V and 3 from J; bases not matched to a gene: 12. Germline V gene lookup returns CDR1 SGHRS and CDR2 YFSETQ. The CDR3 loop is CASSLPTGTELANEKLFF. The CDR3 nucleotides are TGCGCCAGCAGCTTGCCTACCGGGACAGAATTGGCTAATGAAAAACTGTTTTTT.

This clone showed up just once. The genes are TRBV10-2 and TRBJ2-1; D uncertain. Germline assignment: CDR1 WSHSY and CDR2 SAAADI. CDR3 length: 11 residues. V gave up 6 bases and J gave up 7 bases, with 7 bases separating them. CDR3 residues: CASRSMNEQFF. CDR3 coding DNA: TGCGCCAGCAGGTCAATGAATGAGCAGTTCTTC.

The CDR3 here is CASTPPRTSGRSEQFF. The CDR3 DNA reads as TGTGCCAGCACCCCGCCCCGGACTAGCGGGAGAAGTGAGCAGTTCTTC. V gene TRBV11-2 combines with J gene TRBJ2-1, with 13 bases fitting TRBD2. The V segment lost 7 bases and the J segment 9 bases; nucleotides outside the gene matches: 12. Germline V gives CDR1 SGHAT, CDR2 FQNNGV. The CDR3 spans 16 residues.

The rearrangement joins TRBV19 to TRBJ1-5; 8 positions agree with TRBD1. The germline V gene encodes CDR1 LNHDA and CDR2 SQIVND (reference sequence). CDR3 size: 18 residues. After removal of 2 bases from V and 2 bases from J, the junction contained 11 bases not matched to a gene. CDR3 in DNA: TGTGCCAGTAGTATAAGAGCGAGACAGGGGCTGGGCAATCAGCCCCAGCATTTT. This gives the protein CASSIRARQGLGNQPQHF.